The clone carrying this T cell receptor beta chain occurred a few times. Its antigen is still unknown. Together with a sample-barcoded 5' primer, a J-beta primer mix was included in a second PCR lasting 7 to 11 cycles. Each CDR3 protein is one row after TCRdb ran MiXCR on the 5' RACE reads. The sample includes about 570,000 distinct CDR3 sequences, approximately 30% of them seen just once. Trimming cost V 2 bases and J 9 bases; bases outside gene matches: 13. The length of the CDR3 is 17 residues. The germline gives CDR1 MNHEY, CDR2 SMNVEV (reference sequence). This entry comes from a study of blood T cells in healthy people across ages. Study-level points and caveats: Conclusively comparing naive with antigen-experienced cells was impossible with unsorted PBMCs.

The rearrangement links TRBV27 to TRBJ2-2; 9 bases are a match to TRBD1. Specimen: blood. This sequence originates from a woman in her 70s in good health. The CDR3 is CASSLVRGDRVRRELFF. DNA for the CDR3: TGTGCCAGCAGTTTAGTAAGAGGGGACAGGGTGAGAAGGGAGCTGTTTTTT.